This TCR beta chain was found in a study of CD8 T cells in Susac syndrome. To note about this clonotype: Its matching antigen is unknown.

Study-wide findings and caveats: TCR sequencing and HLA analysis covered a relatively small number of individuals.

Looked up from germline, CDR1 is MNHEY and CDR2 is SVGEGT. V was trimmed by 6 bases and J by 3 bases, leaving 18 bases between them. The CDR3 totals 15 residues. CD8+ and CD4+ T cells from blood underwent TCR beta sequencing. While CD8+ and CD4+ T cells were isolated negatively, TEMRA cells were enriched by FACS. An amount of RNA that ranged from about 0.45 to 1 ug was reverse transcribed with random hexamers. An immunoSEQ multiplex PCR generated amplified TCR beta CDR3 products spanning 54 Vbeta and 13 Jbeta. TCRdb re-analysed the immunoSEQ multiplex PCR reads in MiXCR, keeping a single row per CDR3 protein. The sample lists fewer than 200,000 distinct CDR3 sequences; approximately 93% were seen once.

The chain links TRBV6-2 or TRBV6-3 to TRBJ2-7; D assignment may be TRBD1 or TRBD2 (5 bases each). The specimen was CD4+ T cells from PBMCs. The TCR originated in a human donor in good health. The CDR3 bases are TGTGCCAGCAGGCCCGGGACCCAAATATTCTACGAGCAGTACGTC. As protein: CASRPGTQIFYEQYV.